The rows below give T cell receptor beta chains drawn from one sample of a study of blood T cell repertoires in COVID-19. Profiled with immunoSEQ multiplex PCR; TCRdb holds only in-frame clones, not every one. The table shows a few hundred thousand clones, with 84% occurring only once. The specimen was PBMCs or T cells enriched from blood (not recorded which). The source is a man younger than 45 with acute COVID-19. Each CDR3 is given with its conserved first and last residue. The D gene is left open where the match is weak. For some rows the clone size is stated as once, few or many, or as a class when expanded; others skip it.

D gene: TRBD1
clone size: .
V gene: TRBV24-1
J gene: TRBJ1-1
CDR3 protein: CATSETRQGATEAFF
CDR3 DNA: TGTGCCACCAGTGAAACCAGACAGGGGGCCACTGAAGCTTTCTTT

D gene: TRBD2
clone size: .
V gene: TRBV7-2
J gene: TRBJ2-3
CDR3 protein: CATTPGGAGSDTQYF
CDR3 DNA: TGTGCCACAACCCCGGGGGGGGCAGGATCAGATACGCAGTATTTT

D gene: .
clone size: .
V gene: TRBV7-8
J gene: TRBJ1-5
CDR3 protein: CASSLESVFSNQPQHF
CDR3 DNA: TGTGCCAGCAGCTTAGAGTCAGTGTTTAGCAATCAGCCCCAGCATTTT

D gene: TRBD1
clone size: .
V gene: TRBV28
J gene: TRBJ1-2
CDR3 protein: CATLFQGAGGYTF
CDR3 DNA: TGTGCCACCTTATTCCAGGGGGCAGGTGGCTACACCTTC

D gene: .
clone size: .
V gene: TRBV27
J gene: TRBJ2-2
CDR3 protein: CASSFRRKNTGELFF
CDR3 DNA: TGTGCCAGCAGTTTTCGGCGGAAGAACACCGGGGAGCTGTTTTTT

D gene: .
clone size: .
V gene: TRBV7-8
J gene: TRBJ2-1
CDR3 protein: CASSHLPLYEQFF
CDR3 DNA: TGTGCCAGCAGCCACCTACCCCTGTATGAGCAGTTCTTC

D gene: .
clone size: .
V gene: TRBV2
J gene: TRBJ1-6
CDR3 protein: CASSATGGNNVGSPLHF
CDR3 DNA: TGTGCCAGCAGTGCGACCGGGGGAAATAACGTCGGTTCACCCCTCCACTTT

D gene: .
clone size: .
V gene: TRBV6-5
J gene: TRBJ2-3
CDR3 protein: CASSRGHKDTDTQYF
CDR3 DNA: TGTGCCAGCAGCAGAGGTCACAAGGACACAGATACGCAGTATTTT

D gene: .
clone size: .
V gene: TRBV5-5
J gene: TRBJ1-4
CDR3 protein: CASSAGEGIAEKLFF
CDR3 DNA: TGTGCCAGCAGCGCAGGGGAGGGCATCGCTGAAAAACTGTTTTTT

D gene: .
clone size: .
V gene: TRBV7-2
J gene: TRBJ1-1
CDR3 protein: CASTPTRHHTEAFF
CDR3 DNA: TGTGCCAGCACTCCCACACGCCATCACACTGAAGCTTTCTTT

D gene: .
clone size: once
V gene: TRBV28
J gene: TRBJ1-4
CDR3 protein: CASSITEKLFF
CDR3 DNA: TGTGCCAGCAGTATTACAGAAAAACTGTTTTTT

D gene: TRBD1
clone size: once
V gene: TRBV5-1
J gene: TRBJ2-1
CDR3 protein: CASGRDRAFDEQFF
CDR3 DNA: TGCGCCAGCGGCCGGGACAGGGCTTTCGATGAGCAGTTCTTC

D gene: TRBD1
clone size: .
V gene: TRBV19
J gene: TRBJ1-5
CDR3 protein: CASSIQGVSNQPQHF
CDR3 DNA: TGTGCCAGTAGTATTCAGGGGGTGAGCAATCAGCCCCAGCATTTT

D gene: .
clone size: .
V gene: TRBV19
J gene: TRBJ2-1
CDR3 protein: CASSPSSGLYNEQFF
CDR3 DNA: TGTGCCAGTAGTCCCTCCTCCGGACTATACAATGAGCAGTTCTTC

D gene: .
clone size: .
V gene: TRBV24-1
J gene: TRBJ2-1
CDR3 protein: CATSDLVFGGSNEQFF
CDR3 DNA: TGTGCCACCAGTGATTTAGTATTCGGCGGTTCGAATGAGCAGTTCTTC

D gene: TRBD2
clone size: .
V gene: TRBV19
J gene: TRBJ2-1
CDR3 protein: CASSIRRGRGNEQFF
CDR3 DNA: TGTGCCAGTAGTATTCGGCGAGGGAGGGGCAATGAGCAGTTCTTC

D gene: .
clone size: .
V gene: TRBV28
J gene: TRBJ2-3
CDR3 protein: CASSPIKGGTDTQYF
CDR3 DNA: TGTGCCAGCAGCCCTATCAAGGGAGGCACAGATACGCAGTATTTT

D gene: .
clone size: .
V gene: TRBV3-1/TRBV3-2
J gene: TRBJ1-3
CDR3 protein: CASSQRGGAGNTIYF
CDR3 DNA: TGTGCCAGCAGCCAAAGAGGGGGAGCTGGAAACACCATATATTTT

D gene: TRBD1
clone size: .
V gene: TRBV2
J gene: TRBJ1-2
CDR3 protein: CASTSEGQALYGYTF
CDR3 DNA: TGTGCCAGCACCTCCGAGGGACAGGCCTTATATGGCTACACCTTC

D gene: TRBD1
clone size: .
V gene: TRBV14
J gene: TRBJ2-4
CDR3 protein: CASSQEGGLAKNIQYF
CDR3 DNA: TGTGCCAGCAGCCAAGAAGGGGGCTTGGCCAAAAACATTCAGTACTTC

D gene: .
clone size: .
V gene: TRBV3-1/TRBV3-2
J gene: TRBJ1-1
CDR3 protein: CASSQEVTTMNTEAFF
CDR3 DNA: TGTGCCAGCAGCCAAGAGGTGACAACCATGAACACTGAAGCTTTCTTT

D gene: .
clone size: once
V gene: TRBV29-1
J gene: TRBJ2-1
CDR3 protein: CSVQVGRLGEQFF
CDR3 DNA: TGCAGCGTCCAGGTGGGCCGGTTGGGTGAGCAGTTCTTC

D gene: .
clone size: .
V gene: TRBV5-1
J gene: TRBJ1-3
CDR3 protein: CASSLTWGDDGNTIYF
CDR3 DNA: TGCGCCAGCAGCCTTACCTGGGGGGATGACGGAAACACCATATATTTT

D gene: .
clone size: .
V gene: TRBV11-3
J gene: TRBJ1-1
CDR3 protein: CASSPGGGNTEAFF
CDR3 DNA: TGTGCCAGCAGCCCTGGGGGGGGGAACACTGAAGCTTTCTTT